Listed below are T cell receptor beta chains from one sample, sequenced in a study of CD8 T cells in ankylosing spondylitis. MiXCR, applied by TCRdb to the 5' RACE reads, yields one record per CDR3 protein. Of hundreds of thousands of distinct CDR3 sequences detected, 20% appear once; the ten largest clones hold less than 15%. Source material: blood, either unsorted or a sorted T cell fraction (not recorded which). All receptors derive from a male donor with ankylosing spondylitis or in good health (not recorded which). The CDR3 runs from the conserved cysteine through the conserved F or W. The D gene is left open where the match is weak. Clone sizes are given selectively: once, few, many, or a class where the clone is expanded.

v_call	d_call	j_call	clone_size	cdr3_aa	cdr3_nt
TRBV6-5	NA	TRBJ1-2	few	CASTWGAGGYTF	TGTGCCAGCACCTGGGGGGCTGGCGGCTACACCTTC
TRBV7-3	TRBD1	TRBJ2-2	NA	CASSPSRGMTGELFF	TGTGCCAGCAGCCCATCCAGGGGGATGACCGGGGAGCTGTTTTTT
TRBV6-1	NA	TRBJ2-6	few	CASSPLSSGANVLTF	TGTGCCAGCAGTCCACTAAGCTCTGGGGCCAACGTCCTGACTTTC
TRBV12-3/TRBV12-4	NA	TRBJ2-1	few	CASRRQLYNEQFF	TGTGCCAGCCGAAGACAGCTCTACAATGAGCAGTTCTTC
TRBV27	NA	TRBJ2-5	few	CASSLGRGQETQYF	TGTGCCAGCAGTTTGGGCAGGGGCCAAGAGACCCAGTACTTC
TRBV20-1	NA	TRBJ2-7	few	CSASPDSYEQYF	TGCAGTGCTAGCCCGGACAGCTACGAGCAGTACTTC
TRBV7-9	NA	TRBJ2-7	NA	CASSLRKLGGDEQYF	TGTGCCAGCAGCTTAAGGAAGTTGGGCGGCGACGAGCAGTACTTC
TRBV12-3/TRBV12-4	NA	TRBJ2-3	many	CASSARGARTDTQYF	TGTGCCAGCAGTGCCCGGGGCGCCCGCACAGATACGCAGTATTTT
TRBV11-2	NA	TRBJ2-7	NA	CASSLGQMSSYEQYF	TGTGCCAGCAGCTTAGGACAGATGAGCTCCTACGAGCAGTACTTC
TRBV28	NA	TRBJ2-7	few	CASTIQGSYEQYF	TGTGCCAGCACGATACAGGGTTCCTACGAGCAGTACTTC
TRBV18	NA	TRBJ2-7	NA	CASSQVGTFYEQYF	TGTGCCAGCTCACAGGTCGGAACCTTCTACGAGCAGTACTTC
TRBV7-2	TRBD2	TRBJ2-2	few	CASRGLAGGILQAGGNTGELFF	TGTGCCAGCCGAGGACTAGCGGGGGGGATACTCCAAGCCGGGGGTAACACCGGGGAGCTGTTTTTT
TRBV6-1	NA	TRBJ1-2	NA	CASRDEGLGGYTF	TGTGCCAGCAGAGATGAGGGTTTAGGGGGCTACACCTTC
TRBV27	TRBD1	TRBJ1-2	few	CASRLTGANYGYTF	TGTGCCAGCAGGTTGACAGGGGCTAACTATGGCTACACCTTC
TRBV13	NA	TRBJ2-3	NA	CASSPAEGSRSTDTQYF	TGTGCCAGCAGCCCCGCCGAGGGGTCTAGGAGCACAGATACGCAGTATTTT
TRBV12-3/TRBV12-4	NA	TRBJ2-5	NA	CASTESGTTQETQYF	TGTGCCAGCACCGAATCTGGCACCACCCAAGAGACCCAGTACTTC
TRBV12-3/TRBV12-4	NA	TRBJ2-6	NA	CASSSSPASSGANVLTF	TGTGCCAGCAGTTCGAGTCCCGCAAGCTCTGGGGCCAACGTCCTGACTTTC
TRBV12-3/TRBV12-4	NA	TRBJ2-3	many	CASGGDTQYF	TGTGCCAGCGGGGGGGATACGCAGTATTTT
TRBV5-6	NA	TRBJ2-1	NA	CASSLWSGPLNEQFF	TGTGCCAGCAGCTTGTGGTCCGGCCCCCTCAATGAGCAGTTCTTC
TRBV15	NA	TRBJ2-1	few	CATGPGNEQFF	TGTGCCACCGGACCCGGCAATGAGCAGTTCTTC
TRBV12-3/TRBV12-4	NA	TRBJ1-1	few	CASRINLPDTEAFF	TGTGCCAGCAGAATAAATCTGCCGGACACTGAAGCTTTCTTT